The next 17 T cell receptor beta chains were all read from a single sample in a study of cytomegalovirus exposure and HLA in healthy donors. Primers included in the PCR were 60 Vbeta and 13 Jbeta primers. The repertoire was sequenced with immunoSEQ multiplex PCR; TCRdb's copy has only in-frame clones and lacks some. The sample records fewer than 150,000 clones, about 82% being singletons. The sample consisted of PBMCs. These receptors were obtained from a man aged 30 to 39 in good health and CMV-seronegative.

The genes are TRBV7-7 and TRBJ2-3; TRBD2 matches at 13 bases. With 4 bases clipped from V and 6 bases from J, the junction kept 7 bases outside the gene matches. CDR3 size: 16 residues. Germline CDR1 is SSHAT and CDR2 is FNYEAQ (reference sequence). CDR3 in DNA: TGTGCCAGCAGCTCTGCACTAGCGGGAGGGTCCGATACGCAGTATTTT. It encodes CASSSALAGGSDTQYF.

V gene TRBV28 combines with J gene TRBJ1-6; 7 bases fit TRBD1. Germline V lookup: CDR1 MDHEN, CDR2 SYDVKM. Trimming removed 6 bases from V and 6 bases from J; junction bases left unmatched: 11. CDR3 size: 16 residues. As DNA, the CDR3 is TGTGCCAGCAGCCGCACGGGACAGTCGACTAATTCACCCCTCCACTTT. Protein product: CASSRTGQSTNSPLHF.

This clone was picked up a small number of times. The chain is built from TRBV5-1 and TRBJ2-3; 9 bases match TRBD2. Germline V gene data show CDR1 as SGHRS and CDR2 as YFSETQ. After removal of 0 bases from V and 5 bases from J, the junction contained 7 bases not matched to a gene. The CDR3 has 16 amino acids. Written as DNA, the CDR3 is TGCGCCAGCAGCTTGGGGTTAGCGGGAGCGATAGATACGCAGTATTTT. Protein sequence: CASSLGLAGAIDTQYF.

CDR3 coding DNA: TGTGCCAGCACGGAGCAGACTAACTATGGCTACACCTTC. As protein: CASTEQTNYGYTF. The rearrangement links TRBV2 to TRBJ1-2; no clear D gene. The germline CDR1 and CDR2 sequences are SNHLY and FYNNEI. The CDR3 has 13 amino acids. Trimming took 7 bases from V and 0 from J, leaving 9 bases between them.

V gene TRBV6-1 combines with J gene TRBJ1-1; TRBD1 matches at 7 bases. The J segment lost 3 bases and the V segment lost 3 bases, leaving 4 bases of the junction unmatched. Germline lookup yields CDR1 MNHNS and CDR2 SASEGT. The CDR3 has 14 residues. CDR3 loop: CASSEFTGDTEAFF. The DNA of the CDR3 is TGTGCCAGCAGTGAGTTCACAGGGGACACTGAAGCTTTCTTT.

In its sample, this clone was seen once. The genes are TRBV29-1 and TRBJ1-5; TRBD1 aligns across 8 bases. The germline V gene encodes CDR1 SQVTM and CDR2 ANQGSEA. The trim removed 6 bases at V and 1 base at J, leaving 2 bases unmatched. The CDR3 covers 13 residues. The CDR3 DNA sequence: TGCAGCGTGAGACAGGGGAGCAATCAGCCCCAGCATTTT. Amino acids: CSVRQGSNQPQHF.

V gene TRBV7-2 combines with J gene TRBJ2-2; 7 nucleotides align to TRBD1. Germline assignment: CDR1 SGHTA and CDR2 FQGNSA. The CDR3 length is 14 residues. After removal of 5 bases from V and 6 bases from J, the junction contained 6 bases not matched to a gene. CDR3 sequence reads: CASSRQGRAGELFF. The CDR3 DNA reads as TGTGCCAGCAGCAGACAGGGCCGGGCCGGGGAGCTGTTTTTT. Using reference TRBV7-2 and TRBJ2-2 for the parts outside the CDR3, the full variable domain is GAGVSQSPSNKVTEKGKDVELRCDPISGHTALYWYRQSLGQGLEFLIYFQGNSAPDKSGLPSDRFSAERTGGSVSTLTIQRTQQEDSAVYLCASSRQGRAGELFFGEGSRLTVL.

The chain joins TRBV27 to TRBJ1-6, with no clear D. The CDR3 spans 16 residues. With 5 bases removed from V and 2 bases from J, the gap between germline ends came to 13 bases. Germline CDR1 MNHEY, CDR2 SMNVEV (reference sequence). CDR3 nucleotide sequence: TGTGCCAGCAGTCCCTCGGTCGGGACCTATAATTCACCCCTCCACTTT. Protein sequence: CASSPSVGTYNSPLHF.

The chain combines TRBV6-1 with TRBJ1-3; D gene ambiguous. V was cut by 7 bases and J by 0 bases, with 10 bases left in between. The germline V gene encodes CDR1 MNHNS and CDR2 SASEGT. The CDR3 length is 14 residues. CDR3 loop: CASTETSSGNTIYF. The CDR3, as DNA: TGTGCCAGCACCGAGACTAGCTCTGGAAACACCATATATTTT.

The chain combines TRBV7-9 with TRBJ2-1, with D perhaps TRBD2 (7 bases). This CDR3 spans 15 amino acids. Germline V gene sequence: CDR1 SEHNR, CDR2 FQNEAQ (reference sequence). V lost 5 bases and J lost 6, with 17 bases in between. The CDR3 DNA follows: TGTGCCAGCAGCCCACGGGGGGCCAGAAGCAATGAGCAGTTCTTC. This gives the protein CASSPRGARSNEQFF.

The J gene is TRBJ1-5, the V gene TRBV28; 12 bases are shared with TRBD1. The junction had 5 bases not matched to a gene; V was cut back by 2 bases and J by 6 bases. Germline CDR1 is MDHEN and CDR2 is SYDVKM. This CDR3 comprises 16 residues. The CDR3 loop is CASSLPGTGGRQPQHF. CDR3 DNA: TGTGCCAGCAGTTTACCCGGGACAGGGGGCCGTCAGCCCCAGCATTTT.

V gene TRBV6-5 combines with J gene TRBJ2-1; 10 bases agree with TRBD2. The CDR3 length is 15 residues. Trimming cost V 6 bases and J 2 bases; bases outside gene matches: 4. Germline V gives CDR1 MNHEY, CDR2 SVGAGI. CDR3 nucleotide sequence: TGTGCCAGCAGCTTAAGCGGGAGGGCCTACAATGAGCAGTTCTTC. This sequence encodes CASSLSGRAYNEQFF.

This chain joins TRBV2 and TRBJ2-3, with 8 bases lining up with TRBD2. V lost 6 bases, J lost 6 bases, and 2 bases stayed unmatched. This CDR3 contains 12 residues. The germline CDR1 and CDR2 sequences are SNHLY and FYNNEI. CDR3 DNA: TGTGCCAGCAGGGGACTAGGGGATACGCAGTATTTT. Translation gives CASRGLGDTQYF.

This clone was observed a single time. The CDR3 spells CAWSVKLRGHYSYEQYF. DNA of the CDR3: TGTGCCTGGAGTGTAAAGTTAAGGGGCCATTACTCCTACGAGCAGTACTTC. The rearrangement uses TRBV30 and TRBJ2-7; D might be TRBD1 (5 bases). Trimming took off 0 bases at V and 0 bases at J, with 18 bases between the two ends. This CDR3 has 17 amino acids. The germline CDR1 and CDR2 sequences are GTSNPN and SVGIG (reference sequence).

The chain links TRBV15 to TRBJ1-2, with D unclear. Trimming shortened V by 0 bases and J by 8 bases, and 7 bases separated the two germline ends. The CDR3 loop spans 12 amino acids. Germline lookup yields CDR1 LNHNV and CDR2 YYDKDF (reference sequence). CDR3 in amino acids: CATSRDLSGYTF. The CDR3 DNA reads TGTGCCACCAGCAGAGACCTCTCGGGCTACACCTTC.

The chain recombines TRBV18 with TRBJ1-6, with 7 bases lining up with TRBD1. Trimming cost V 1 base and J 10 bases; bases outside gene matches: 10. Germline CDR1 is KGHSH and CDR2 is LQKENI. This CDR3 is built from 16 residues. The CDR3 here is CASSPQPGGERSPLHF. In nucleotides, the CDR3 is TGTGCCAGCTCACCACAGCCAGGGGGTGAAAGATCACCCCTCCACTTT.

The V gene is TRBV10-3, the J gene TRBJ2-5, with 8 bases aligning to TRBD1. Matching the DNA end better, TRBJ2-7 makes the J call doubtful. The germline gives CDR1 ENHRY, CDR2 SYGVKD. The CDR3 is made up of 14 amino acids. The CDR3 spells CAIRLSGGQDEQYF. The DNA of the CDR3 is TGTGCCATCAGGCTTTCAGGGGGCCAGGACGAGCAGTACTTC.